The present T cell receptor (beta chain) was sequenced within a study of lymphopenia after photon versus proton radiotherapy. This clone was seen only a few times. Antigen unknown. CDR3 length: 11 residues. Germline-derived CDR1 and CDR2 are ENHRY and SYGVKD. V was cut by 4 bases and J by 7 bases, with 4 bases left in between. TCRdb keeps only in-frame clones here, not all; method: immunoSEQ multiplex PCR. Of 67,000 or so clones in the sample, about 90% were seen once. Broader study findings: Relative stability marked proton patients; photon patients lost diversity and naive cells.

J is TRBJ2-2 and V is TRBV10-3; D gene unclear. This specimen consisted of peripheral blood, obtained from a patient treated with proton-based radiotherapy. This TCR came from a man at least 80 years old with esophageal cancer. The CDR3 DNA sequence: TGTGCCATCAGTGCGGACGGGGAGCTGTTTTTT. Its protein product is CAISADGELFF.